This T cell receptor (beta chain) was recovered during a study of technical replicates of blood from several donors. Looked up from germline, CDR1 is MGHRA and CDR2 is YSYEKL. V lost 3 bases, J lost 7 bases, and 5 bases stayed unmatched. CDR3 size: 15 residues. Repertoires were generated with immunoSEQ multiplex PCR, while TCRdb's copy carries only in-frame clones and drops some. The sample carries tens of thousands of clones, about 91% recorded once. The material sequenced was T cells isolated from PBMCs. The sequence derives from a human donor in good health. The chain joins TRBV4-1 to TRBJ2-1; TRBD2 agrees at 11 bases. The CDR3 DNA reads TGCGCCAGCAGCCACATAGCGGGGGGGCGTAATGAGCAGTTCTTC. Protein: CASSHIAGGRNEQFF.